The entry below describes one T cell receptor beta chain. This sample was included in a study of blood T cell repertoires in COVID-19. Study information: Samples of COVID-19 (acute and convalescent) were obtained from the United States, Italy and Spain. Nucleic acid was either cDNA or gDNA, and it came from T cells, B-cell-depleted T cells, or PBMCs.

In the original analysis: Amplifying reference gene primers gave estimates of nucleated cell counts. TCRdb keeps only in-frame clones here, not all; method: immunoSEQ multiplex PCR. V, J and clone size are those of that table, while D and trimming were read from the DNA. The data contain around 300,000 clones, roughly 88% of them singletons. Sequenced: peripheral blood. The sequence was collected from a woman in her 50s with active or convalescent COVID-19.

The CDR3: CASSGTEAFF. CDR3 in DNA: TGTGCCAGTAGCGGTACTGAAGCTTTCTTT. This chain joins TRBV19 and TRBJ1-1; D gene ambiguous. The CDR3 has 10 residues. Per the germline V gene, CDR1 is LNHDA and CDR2 is SQIVND (reference sequence). V gave up 6 bases and J gave up 5 bases, with 4 bases separating them.